The clone carrying this TCR beta chain was recorded at least ten times. Its antigen is undetermined. The CDR3 sequence is 16 residues long. Trimming stripped 2 bases from V and 2 bases from J, with 15 bases between. Germline loops: CDR1 SNHLY, CDR2 FYNNEI. This entry belongs to a study of T cell repertoires in cytomegalovirus infection. At the level of the study: In public TCR beta signatures, there were indications of both CMV infection and matching HLA type.

Study-level findings and limits: HLA-C-restricted, CMV-specific TCR beta clonotypes were dominant ex vivo.

TCRdb analysed the reads with MiXCR anew, one entry per CDR3 protein. This repertoire shows approximately 340,000 distinct CDR3 sequences, about 28% found once; its top ten account for over 15%. The material was cultured PBMCs, obtained from culture after CMV antigen stimulation. The chain uses TRBV2 and TRBJ1-1; the D gene is possibly TRBD1 (5 bases). The TCR sequence derives from a human donor in good health (CMV status not recorded). Some clones in this sample may be carry-over from other donors' samples. The CDR3 sequence is CASSENFRVENTEAFF. DNA for the CDR3: TGTGCCAGCAGTGAAAATTTCAGGGTAGAAAACACTGAAGCTTTCTTT.